A few counts support the clone carrying this TCR beta chain. Method: immunoSEQ multiplex PCR; TCRdb's copy keeps in-frame clones and lacks some. The sample records roughly 62,000 clones, 91% being singletons. The sample comes from a study of technical replicates of blood from a few donors. Germline V lookup: CDR1 SGHTA, CDR2 FQGTGA. CDR3 length: 15 amino acids. The V and J ends lost 4 bases and 1 base respectively, with 12 bases between them. Sample: PBMCs. The sequence was collected from a human donor in good health. Some clones in this sample may be carry-over from other donors' samples. V is TRBV7-3 and J is TRBJ2-3; possible D gene TRBD2, 5 bases. CDR3 DNA sequence: TGTGCCAGCAGCTCCCGGGGAACGGGCACAGATACGCAGTATTTT. This encodes CASSSRGTGTDTQYF.